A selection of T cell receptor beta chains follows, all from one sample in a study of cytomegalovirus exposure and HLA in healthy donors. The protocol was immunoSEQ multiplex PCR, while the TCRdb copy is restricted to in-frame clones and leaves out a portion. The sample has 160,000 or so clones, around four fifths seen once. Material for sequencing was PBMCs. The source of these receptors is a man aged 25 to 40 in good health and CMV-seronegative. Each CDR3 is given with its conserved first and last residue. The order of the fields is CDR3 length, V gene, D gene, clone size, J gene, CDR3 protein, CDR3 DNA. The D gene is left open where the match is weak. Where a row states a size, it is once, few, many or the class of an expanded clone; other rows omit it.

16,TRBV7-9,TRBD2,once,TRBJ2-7,CASSQGLAGTPYEQYF,TGTGCCAGCAGCCAGGGACTAGCGGGAACCCCCTACGAGCAGTACTTC
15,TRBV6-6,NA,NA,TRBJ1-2,CASSYSEGFGYGYTF,TGTGCCAGCAGTTACTCTGAGGGCTTCGGCTATGGCTACACCTTC
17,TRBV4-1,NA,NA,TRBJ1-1,CASSQEGGGKGDTEAFF,TGCGCCAGCAGCCAAGAGGGGGGAGGGAAAGGGGACACTGAAGCTTTCTTT
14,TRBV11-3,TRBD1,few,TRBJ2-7,CASSLGDRSYEQYF,TGTGCCAGCAGCTTAGGGGACAGATCCTACGAGCAGTACTTC
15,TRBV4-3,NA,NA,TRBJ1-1,CASSQSWHLATEAFF,TGCGCCAGCAGCCAATCCTGGCACCTGGCCACTGAAGCTTTCTTT
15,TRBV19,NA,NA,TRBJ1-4,CASSPNRVADEKLFF,TGTGCCAGTAGCCCAAACAGGGTTGCAGATGAAAAACTGTTTTTT
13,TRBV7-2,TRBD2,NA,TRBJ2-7,CASRLAGGLEQYF,TGTGCCAGCAGACTAGCGGGGGGGCTGGAGCAGTACTTC
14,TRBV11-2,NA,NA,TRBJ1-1,CASSLGQGWYEAFF,TGTGCCAGCAGCTTAGGGCAGGGGTGGTATGAAGCTTTCTTT
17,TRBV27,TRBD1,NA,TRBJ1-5,CASSPGQRSYSNQPQHF,TGTGCCAGCAGTCCGGGACAGCGAAGCTATAGCAATCAGCCCCAGCATTTT
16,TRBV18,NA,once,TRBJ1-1,CASSPPRGPTRAEAFF,TGTGCCAGCTCACCCCCGCGGGGGCCGACGAGGGCTGAAGCTTTCTTT
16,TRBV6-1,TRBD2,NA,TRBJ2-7,CASSEGRTSGGYEQYF,TGTGCCAGCAGTGAAGGGAGGACTAGCGGAGGTTACGAGCAGTACTTC
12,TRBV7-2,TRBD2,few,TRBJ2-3,CASSSSGSTQYF,TGTGCCAGCAGTTCTAGCGGGAGTACGCAGTATTTT
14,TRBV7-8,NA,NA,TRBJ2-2,CASSENPNTGELFF,TGTGCCAGCAGCGAGAACCCGAACACCGGGGAGCTGTTTTTT
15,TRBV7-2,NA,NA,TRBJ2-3,CASSLAGGPADTQYF,TGTGCCAGCAGCTTAGCGGGGGGGCCGGCAGATACGCAGTATTTT
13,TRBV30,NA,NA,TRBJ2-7,CAWSLGRDYEQYF,TGTGCCTGGAGTCTTGGCAGGGACTACGAGCAGTACTTC
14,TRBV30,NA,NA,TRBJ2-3,CAWSVQGSTDTQYF,TGTGCCTGGAGTGTCCAGGGCAGCACAGATACGCAGTATTTT
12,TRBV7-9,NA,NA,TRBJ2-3,CASSLTRGTQYF,TGTGCCAGCAGCTTAACGCGGGGAACGCAGTATTTT
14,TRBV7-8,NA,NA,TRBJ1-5,CASSSDRYRKPQHF,TGTGCCAGCAGCTCCGACAGGTATAGGAAGCCCCAGCATTTT
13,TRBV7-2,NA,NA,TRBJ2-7,CASSLRGAGEQYF,TGTGCCAGCAGCTTACGGGGGGCTGGGGAGCAGTACTTC
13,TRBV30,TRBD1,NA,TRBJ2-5,CAWRQGAVETQYF,TGTGCCTGGAGACAGGGGGCAGTCGAGACCCAGTACTTC
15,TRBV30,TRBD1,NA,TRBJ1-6,CAWSSSGGLKSPLHF,TGTGCCTGGAGTTCGTCAGGGGGCCTCAAATCACCCCTCCACTTT
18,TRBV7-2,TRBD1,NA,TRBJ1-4,CASSWKGQGLSSNEKLFF,TGTGCCAGCAGCTGGAAGGGACAGGGGTTGTCGTCTAATGAAAAACTGTTTTTT
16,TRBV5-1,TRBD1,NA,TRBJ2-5,CASSSASGGAGETQYF,TGCGCCAGCAGCTCTGCGTCAGGGGGCGCGGGGGAGACCCAGTACTTC
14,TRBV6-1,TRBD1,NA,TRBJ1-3,CASSQTGTGNTIYF,TGTGCCAGCAGTCAGACAGGGACTGGAAACACCATATATTTT
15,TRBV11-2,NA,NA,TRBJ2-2,CASSKLPLNTGELFF,TGTGCCAGCAGCAAACTCCCCTTGAACACCGGGGAGCTGTTTTTT
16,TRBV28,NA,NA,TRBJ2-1,CASSQTQGFLGDEQFF,TGTGCCAGCAGTCAAACGCAGGGATTCTTAGGTGATGAGCAGTTCTTC
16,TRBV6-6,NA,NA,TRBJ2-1,CASSYATRSSYNEQFF,TGTGCCAGCAGTTACGCGACTAGAAGCTCCTACAATGAGCAGTTCTTC
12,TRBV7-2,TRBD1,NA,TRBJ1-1,CASSLDRGLAFF,TGTGCCAGCAGCTTAGACAGGGGGCTCGCTTTCTTT
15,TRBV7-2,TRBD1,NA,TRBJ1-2,CASSIDRDWGYGYTF,TGTGCCAGCAGCATCGACAGGGATTGGGGCTATGGCTACACCTTC
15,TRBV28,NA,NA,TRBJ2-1,CASSFAGFPYNEQFF,TGTGCCAGCAGTTTTGCAGGATTTCCCTACAATGAGCAGTTCTTC
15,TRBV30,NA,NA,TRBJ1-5,CAWRKDSNSNQPQHF,TGTGCCTGGAGGAAGGACAGCAATAGCAATCAGCCCCAGCATTTT
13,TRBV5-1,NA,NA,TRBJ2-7,CASDPGHKTEQYF,TGCGCCAGTGATCCCGGACATAAAACCGAGCAGTACTTC
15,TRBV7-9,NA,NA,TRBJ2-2,CSSSLGTTNTGELFF,TGTTCCAGCAGCTTGGGGACAACGAACACCGGGGAGCTGTTTTTT
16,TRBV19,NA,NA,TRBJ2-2,CASTRRREGAAGELFF,TGTGCCAGTACTCGTCGCCGGGAGGGGGCAGCCGGGGAGCTGTTTTTT
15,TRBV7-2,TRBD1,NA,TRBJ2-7,CASSLWAGGHYEQYF,TGTGCCAGCAGCTTATGGGCAGGGGGCCACTACGAGCAGTACTTC
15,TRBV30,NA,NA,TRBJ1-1,CAWSARAGVGTEAFF,TGTGCCTGGAGTGCTAGGGCGGGAGTGGGCACTGAAGCTTTCTTT
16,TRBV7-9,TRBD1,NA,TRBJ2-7,CASSPWAGTGEYEQYF,TGTGCCAGCAGCCCGTGGGCCGGGACAGGGGAGTACGAGCAGTACTTC
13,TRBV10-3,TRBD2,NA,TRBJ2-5,CAATSGDQETQYF,TGTGCCGCTACTAGCGGGGATCAAGAGACCCAGTACTTC
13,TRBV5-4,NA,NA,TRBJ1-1,CASSLGLNTEAFF,TGTGCCAGCAGCTTGGGGCTGAACACTGAAGCTTTCTTT
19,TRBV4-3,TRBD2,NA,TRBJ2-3,CASSRSSGLAGSSTDTQYF,TGCGCCAGCAGCCGCTCCAGCGGCCTAGCGGGCTCTAGCACAGATACGCAGTATTTT
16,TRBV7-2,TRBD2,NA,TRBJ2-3,CASSFHLAGGLDTQYF,TGTGCCAGCAGCTTCCATCTAGCGGGGGGGCTAGATACGCAGTATTTT
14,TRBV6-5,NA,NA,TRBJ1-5,CASSTTTLNQPQHF,TGTGCCAGCAGTACTACCACGCTTAATCAGCCCCAGCATTTT
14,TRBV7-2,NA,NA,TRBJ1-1,CASRRGGFGTEAFF,TGTGCCAGCAGACGCGGGGGCTTTGGCACTGAAGCTTTCTTT
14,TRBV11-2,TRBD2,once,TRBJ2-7,CASSPGGFPYEQYF,TGTGCCAGCAGCCCCGGGGGGTTTCCCTACGAGCAGTACTTC
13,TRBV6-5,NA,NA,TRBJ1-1,CASSYGRGTEAFF,TGTGCCAGCAGTTACGGACGGGGGACTGAAGCTTTCTTT
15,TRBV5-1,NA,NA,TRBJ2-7,CASSSRDSASYEQYF,TGCGCCAGCAGCTCCAGGGATTCGGCCTCCTACGAGCAGTACTTC
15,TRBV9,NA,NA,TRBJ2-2,CASSPPWAGTGELFF,TGTGCCAGCAGCCCCCCCTGGGCCGGCACCGGGGAGCTGTTTTTT
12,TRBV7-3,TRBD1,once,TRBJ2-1,CASSPDRTGKFF,TGTGCCAGCAGCCCCGACCGGACAGGGAAGTTCTTC
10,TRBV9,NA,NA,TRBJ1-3,CASSGDTIYF,TGTGCCAGCAGCGGAGACACCATATATTTT
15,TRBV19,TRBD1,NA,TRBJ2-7,CASSLAGTGSYEQYF,TGTGCCAGTAGCCTAGCCGGGACAGGGTCCTACGAGCAGTACTTC
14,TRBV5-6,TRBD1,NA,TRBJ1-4,CASSHGTANEKLFF,TGTGCCAGCAGTCACGGGACAGCTAATGAAAAACTGTTTTTT